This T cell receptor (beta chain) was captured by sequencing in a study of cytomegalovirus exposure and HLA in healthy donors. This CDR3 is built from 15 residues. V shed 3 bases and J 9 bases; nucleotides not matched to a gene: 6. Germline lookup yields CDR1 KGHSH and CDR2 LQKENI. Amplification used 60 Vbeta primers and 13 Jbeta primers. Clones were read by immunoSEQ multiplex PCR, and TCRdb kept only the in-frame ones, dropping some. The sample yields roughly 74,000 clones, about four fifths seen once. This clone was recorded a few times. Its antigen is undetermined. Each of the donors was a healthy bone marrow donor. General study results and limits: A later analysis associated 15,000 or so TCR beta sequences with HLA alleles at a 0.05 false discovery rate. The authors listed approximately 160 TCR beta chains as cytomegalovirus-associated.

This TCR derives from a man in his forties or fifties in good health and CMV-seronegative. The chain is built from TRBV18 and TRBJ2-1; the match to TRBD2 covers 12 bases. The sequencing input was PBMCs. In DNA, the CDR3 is TGTGCCAGCTCACCTAGGACTAGCGGGACGAGTGAGCAGTTCTTC. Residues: CASSPRTSGTSEQFF.